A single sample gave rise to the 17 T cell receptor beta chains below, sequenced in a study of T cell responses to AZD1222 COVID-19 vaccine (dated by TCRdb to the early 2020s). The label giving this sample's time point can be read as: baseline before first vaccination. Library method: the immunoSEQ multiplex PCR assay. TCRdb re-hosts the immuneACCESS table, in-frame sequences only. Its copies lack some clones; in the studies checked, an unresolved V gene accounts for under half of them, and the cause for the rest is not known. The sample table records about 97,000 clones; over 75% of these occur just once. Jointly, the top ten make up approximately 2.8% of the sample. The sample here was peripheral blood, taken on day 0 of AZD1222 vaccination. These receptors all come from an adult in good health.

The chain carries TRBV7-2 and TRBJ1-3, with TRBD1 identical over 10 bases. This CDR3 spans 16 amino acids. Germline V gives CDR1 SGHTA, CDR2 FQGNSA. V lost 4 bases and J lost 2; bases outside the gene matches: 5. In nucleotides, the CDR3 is TGTGCCAGCAGCTCGGGACAGGGGATCGCTGGAAACACCATATATTTT. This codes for CASSSGQGIAGNTIYF.

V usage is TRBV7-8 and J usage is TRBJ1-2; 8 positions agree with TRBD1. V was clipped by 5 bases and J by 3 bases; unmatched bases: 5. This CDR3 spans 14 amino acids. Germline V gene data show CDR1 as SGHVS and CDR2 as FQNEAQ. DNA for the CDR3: TGTGCCAGCAGCCAGGGACAGGCGTACTATGGCTACACCTTC. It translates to CASSQGQAYYGYTF. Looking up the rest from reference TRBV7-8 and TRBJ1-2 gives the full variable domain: GAGVSQSPRYKVAKRGQDVALRCDPISGHVSLFWYQQALGQGPEFLTYFQNEAQLDKSGLPSDRFFAERPEGSVSTLKIQRTQQEDSAVYLCASSQGQAYYGYTFGSGTRLTVV.

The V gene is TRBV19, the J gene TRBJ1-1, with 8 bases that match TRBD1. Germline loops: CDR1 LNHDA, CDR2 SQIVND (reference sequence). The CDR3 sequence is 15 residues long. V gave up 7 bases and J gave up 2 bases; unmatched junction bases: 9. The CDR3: CASTRQGRGNTEAFF. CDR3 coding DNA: TGTGCCAGTACCAGACAGGGGCGTGGAAACACTGAAGCTTTCTTT.

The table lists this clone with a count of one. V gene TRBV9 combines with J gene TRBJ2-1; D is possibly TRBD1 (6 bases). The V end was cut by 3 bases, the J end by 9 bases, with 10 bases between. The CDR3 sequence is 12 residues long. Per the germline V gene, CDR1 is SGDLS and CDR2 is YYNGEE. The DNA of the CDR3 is TGTGCCAGCAGCGCTCAGGGGCTTGAGCAGTTCTTC. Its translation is CASSAQGLEQFF. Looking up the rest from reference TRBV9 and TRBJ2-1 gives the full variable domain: DSGVTQTPKHLITATGQRVTLRCSPRSGDLSVYWYQQSLDQGLQFLIQYYNGEERAKGNILERFSAQQFPDLHSELNLSSLELGDSALYFCASSAQGLEQFFGPGTRLTVL.

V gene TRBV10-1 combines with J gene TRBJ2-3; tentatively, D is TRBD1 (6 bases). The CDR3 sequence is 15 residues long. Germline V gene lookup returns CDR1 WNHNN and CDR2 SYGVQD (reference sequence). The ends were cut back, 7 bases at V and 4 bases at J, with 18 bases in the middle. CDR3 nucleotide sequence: TGCGCCAGCACCGCCGTAAAAAACAGGGCAGATACGCAGTATTTT. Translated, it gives CASTAVKNRADTQYF.

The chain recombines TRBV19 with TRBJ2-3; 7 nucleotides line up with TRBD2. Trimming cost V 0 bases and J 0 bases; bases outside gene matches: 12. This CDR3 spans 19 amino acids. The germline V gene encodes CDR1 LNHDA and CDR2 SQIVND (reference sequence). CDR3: CASSIDHRLAEASTDTQYF. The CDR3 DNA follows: TGTGCCAGTAGTATAGATCATAGGCTAGCGGAGGCTAGCACAGATACGCAGTATTTT.

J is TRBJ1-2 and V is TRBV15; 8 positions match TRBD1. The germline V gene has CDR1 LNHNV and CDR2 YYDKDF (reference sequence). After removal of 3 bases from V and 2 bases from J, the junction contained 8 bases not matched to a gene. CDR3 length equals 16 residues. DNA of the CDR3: TGTGCCACCAGCAGGGACACGACAGGGGACAACTATGGCTACACCTTC. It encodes CATSRDTTGDNYGYTF. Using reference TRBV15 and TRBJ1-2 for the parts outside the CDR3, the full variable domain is DAMVIQNPRYQVTQFGKPVTLSCSQTLNHNVMYWYQQKSSQAPKLLFHYYDKDFNNEADTPDNFQSRRPNTSFCFLDIRSPGLGDTAMYLCATSRDTTGDNYGYTFGSGTRLTVV.

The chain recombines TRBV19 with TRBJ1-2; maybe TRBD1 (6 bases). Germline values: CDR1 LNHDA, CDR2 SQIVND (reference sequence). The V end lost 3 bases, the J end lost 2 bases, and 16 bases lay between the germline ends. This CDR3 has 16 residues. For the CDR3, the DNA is TGTGCCAGTAGTATCTCGGGCGGGGGCAGGAACTATGGCTACACCTTC. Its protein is CASSISGGGRNYGYTF.

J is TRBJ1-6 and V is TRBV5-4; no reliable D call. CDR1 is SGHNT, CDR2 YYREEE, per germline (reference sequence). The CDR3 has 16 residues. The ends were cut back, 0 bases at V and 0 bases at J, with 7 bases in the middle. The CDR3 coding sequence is TGTGCCAGCAGCTTGGATGGAAGCTCCTATAATTCACCCCTCCACTTT. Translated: CASSLDGSSYNSPLHF.

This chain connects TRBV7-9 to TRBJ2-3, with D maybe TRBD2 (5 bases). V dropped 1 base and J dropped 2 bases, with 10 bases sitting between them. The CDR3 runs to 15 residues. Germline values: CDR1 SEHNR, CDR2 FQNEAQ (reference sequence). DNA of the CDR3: TGTGCCAGCAGCTTAGGAGTGGGAGACACAGATACGCAGTATTTT. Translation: CASSLGVGDTDTQYF.

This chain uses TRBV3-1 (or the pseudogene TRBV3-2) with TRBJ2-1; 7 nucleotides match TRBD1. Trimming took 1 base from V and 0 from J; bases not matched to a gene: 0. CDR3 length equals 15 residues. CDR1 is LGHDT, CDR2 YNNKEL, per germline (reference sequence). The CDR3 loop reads CASSQGDSSYNEQFF. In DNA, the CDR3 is TGTGCCAGCAGCCAAGGGGACAGCTCCTACAATGAGCAGTTCTTC.

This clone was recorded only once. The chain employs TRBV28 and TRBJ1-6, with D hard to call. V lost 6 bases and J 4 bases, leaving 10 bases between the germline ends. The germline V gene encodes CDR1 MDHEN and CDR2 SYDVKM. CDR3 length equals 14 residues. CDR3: CASSQSPYNSPLHF. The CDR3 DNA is TGTGCCAGCAGCCAGTCTCCTTATAATTCACCCCTCCACTTT.

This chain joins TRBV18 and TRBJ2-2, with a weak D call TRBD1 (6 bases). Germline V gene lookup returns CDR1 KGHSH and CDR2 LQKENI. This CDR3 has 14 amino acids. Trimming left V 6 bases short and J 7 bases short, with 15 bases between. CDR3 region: CASSPQGQIGELFF. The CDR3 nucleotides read TGTGCCAGCTCTCCGCAGGGGCAAATCGGGGAGCTGTTTTTT.

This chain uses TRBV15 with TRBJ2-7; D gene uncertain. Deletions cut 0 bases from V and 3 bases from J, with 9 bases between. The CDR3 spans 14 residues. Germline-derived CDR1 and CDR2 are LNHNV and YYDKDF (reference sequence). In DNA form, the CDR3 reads TGTGCCACCAGCAGAGATCGTGGGCACTACGAGCAGTACTTC. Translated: CATSRDRGHYEQYF. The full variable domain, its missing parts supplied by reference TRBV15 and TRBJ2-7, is DAMVIQNPRYQVTQFGKPVTLSCSQTLNHNVMYWYQQKSSQAPKLLFHYYDKDFNNEADTPDNFQSRRPNTSFCFLDIRSPGLGDTAMYLCATSRDRGHYEQYFGPGTRLTVT.

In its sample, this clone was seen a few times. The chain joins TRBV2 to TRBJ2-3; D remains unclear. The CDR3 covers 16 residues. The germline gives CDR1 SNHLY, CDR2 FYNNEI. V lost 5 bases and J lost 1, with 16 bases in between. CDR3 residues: CASSRRLDPGTDTQYF. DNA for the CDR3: TGTGCCAGCAGTCGGAGACTGGACCCGGGCACAGATACGCAGTATTTT.

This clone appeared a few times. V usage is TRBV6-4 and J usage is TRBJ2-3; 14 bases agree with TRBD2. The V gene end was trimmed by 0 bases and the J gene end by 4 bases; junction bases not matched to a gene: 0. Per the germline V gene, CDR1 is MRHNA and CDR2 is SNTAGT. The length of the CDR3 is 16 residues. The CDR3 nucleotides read TGTGCCAGCAGTGACTCGACTAGCGGGGGGGCAGATACGCAGTATTTT. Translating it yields CASSDSTSGGADTQYF.

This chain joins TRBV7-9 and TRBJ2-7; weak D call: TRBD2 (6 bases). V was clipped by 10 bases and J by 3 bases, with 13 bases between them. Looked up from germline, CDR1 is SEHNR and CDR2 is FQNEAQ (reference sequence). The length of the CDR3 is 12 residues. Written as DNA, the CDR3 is TGTGCCATAGGGACTTCCATCTACGAGCAGTACTTC. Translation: CAIGTSIYEQYF.